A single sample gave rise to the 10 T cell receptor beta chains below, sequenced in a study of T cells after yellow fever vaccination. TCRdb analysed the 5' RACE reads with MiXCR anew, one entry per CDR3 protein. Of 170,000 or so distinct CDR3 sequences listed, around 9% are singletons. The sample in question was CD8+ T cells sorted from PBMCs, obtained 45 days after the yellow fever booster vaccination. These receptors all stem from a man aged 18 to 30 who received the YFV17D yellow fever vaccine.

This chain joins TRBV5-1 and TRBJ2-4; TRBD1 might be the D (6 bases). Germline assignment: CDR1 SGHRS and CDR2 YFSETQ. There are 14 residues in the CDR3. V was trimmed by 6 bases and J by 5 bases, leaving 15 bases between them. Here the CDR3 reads CASIDPAGENIQYF. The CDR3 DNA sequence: TGCGCCAGCATCGACCCGGCAGGGGAAAACATTCAGTACTTC.

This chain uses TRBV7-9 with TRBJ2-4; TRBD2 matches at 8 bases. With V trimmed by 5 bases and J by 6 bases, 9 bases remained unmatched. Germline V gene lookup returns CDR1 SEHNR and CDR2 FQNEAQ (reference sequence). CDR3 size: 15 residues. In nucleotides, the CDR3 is TGTGCCAGCAGCGGTCCGGGAGGGACGAGAAACATTCAGTACTTC. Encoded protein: CASSGPGGTRNIQYF.

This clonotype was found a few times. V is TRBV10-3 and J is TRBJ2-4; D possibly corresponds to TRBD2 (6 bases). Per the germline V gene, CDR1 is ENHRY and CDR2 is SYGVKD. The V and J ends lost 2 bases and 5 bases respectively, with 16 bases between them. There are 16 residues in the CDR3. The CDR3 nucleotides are TGTGCCATCAGTGAGAGCTTGCGGGGAACTCAAAACATTCAGTACTTC. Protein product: CAISESLRGTQNIQYF.

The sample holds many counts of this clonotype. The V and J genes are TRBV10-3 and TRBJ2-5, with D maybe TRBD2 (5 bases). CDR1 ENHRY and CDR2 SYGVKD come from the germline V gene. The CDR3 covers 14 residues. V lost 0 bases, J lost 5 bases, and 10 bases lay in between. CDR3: CAISESMGGETQYF. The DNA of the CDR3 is TGTGCCATCAGTGAGTCGATGGGCGGGGAGACCCAGTACTTC.

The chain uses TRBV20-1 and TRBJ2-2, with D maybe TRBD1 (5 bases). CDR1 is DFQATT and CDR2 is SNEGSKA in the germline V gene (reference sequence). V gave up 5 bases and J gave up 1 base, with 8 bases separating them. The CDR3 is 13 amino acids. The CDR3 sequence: CSAGAVNTGELFF. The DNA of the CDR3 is TGCAGTGCTGGGGCGGTGAACACCGGGGAGCTGTTTTTT.

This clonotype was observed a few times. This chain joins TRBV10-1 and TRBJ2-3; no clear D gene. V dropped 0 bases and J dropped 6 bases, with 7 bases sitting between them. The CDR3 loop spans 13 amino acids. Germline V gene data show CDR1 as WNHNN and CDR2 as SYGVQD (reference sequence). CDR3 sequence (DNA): TGCGCCAGCAGTGAGTCGATTTCGGATACGCAGTATTTT. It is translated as CASSESISDTQYF.

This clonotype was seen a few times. In DNA, the CDR3 is TGTGCCAGCAGTTTCTCAGGAAACTATGGCTACACCTTC. Translation: CASSFSGNYGYTF. The gene calls are TRBV27 and TRBJ1-2; D gene ambiguous. The germline V gene has CDR1 MNHEY and CDR2 SMNVEV (reference sequence). The CDR3 spans 13 residues. V was clipped by 3 bases and J by 2 bases, with 7 bases between them.

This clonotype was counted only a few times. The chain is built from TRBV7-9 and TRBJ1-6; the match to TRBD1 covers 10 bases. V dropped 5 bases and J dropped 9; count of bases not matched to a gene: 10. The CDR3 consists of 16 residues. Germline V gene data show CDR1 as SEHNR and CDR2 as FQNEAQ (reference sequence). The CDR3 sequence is CASSAGTGTGASPLHF. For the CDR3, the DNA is TGTGCCAGCAGCGCAGGGACCGGGACAGGGGCTTCACCCCTCCACTTT.

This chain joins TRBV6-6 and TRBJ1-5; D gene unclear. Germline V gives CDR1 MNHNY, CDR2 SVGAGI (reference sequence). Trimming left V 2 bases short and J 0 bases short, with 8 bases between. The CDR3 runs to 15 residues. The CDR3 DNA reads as TGTGCCAGCAGTTACGTGGGGTTTAGCAATCAGCCCCAGCATTTT. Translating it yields CASSYVGFSNQPQHF.

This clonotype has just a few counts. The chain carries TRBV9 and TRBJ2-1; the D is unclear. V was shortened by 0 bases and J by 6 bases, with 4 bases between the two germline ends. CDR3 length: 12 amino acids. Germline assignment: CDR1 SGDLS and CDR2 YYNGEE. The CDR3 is CASSVEGNEQFF. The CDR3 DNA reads TGTGCCAGCAGCGTAGAGGGCAATGAGCAGTTCTTC.